This T cell receptor beta chain was identified during a study of cytomegalovirus exposure and HLA in healthy donors. Study-level points and caveats: Per a later analysis, about 18,000 TCR beta sequences showed association with HLA alleles at 0.05 false discovery rate. Some V segments could not be told apart, so they were left out, TRBV6-2 and TRBV6-3 among them.

Germline values: CDR1 ENHRY, CDR2 SYGVKD. V gave up 2 bases and J gave up 15 bases, with 14 bases separating them. The CDR3 is 12 amino acids. The primer mix had 60 Vbeta and 13 Jbeta primers. Original data processing: A later analysis counted 70 million to 85 million unique TCR beta chains, around 10 million shared. Only in-frame clones appear in the TCRdb table, and some are missing; sequencing was by immunoSEQ multiplex PCR. Clonal size and the V and J genes are those of that table, whereas D and trimming came from the DNA. Here the sample table reports around 140,000 clones. Notes on this clone: What it recognizes is unknown.

This chain connects TRBV10-3 to TRBJ2-1; D might be TRBD2 (6 bases). This clonotype was obtained from a middle-aged woman in good health and CMV-seropositive. Sequencing was carried out using PBMCs. Written as DNA, the CDR3 is TGTGCCATCAGTGAGGAGGGACTGTACATGTTCTTC. This sequence encodes CAISEEGLYMFF.